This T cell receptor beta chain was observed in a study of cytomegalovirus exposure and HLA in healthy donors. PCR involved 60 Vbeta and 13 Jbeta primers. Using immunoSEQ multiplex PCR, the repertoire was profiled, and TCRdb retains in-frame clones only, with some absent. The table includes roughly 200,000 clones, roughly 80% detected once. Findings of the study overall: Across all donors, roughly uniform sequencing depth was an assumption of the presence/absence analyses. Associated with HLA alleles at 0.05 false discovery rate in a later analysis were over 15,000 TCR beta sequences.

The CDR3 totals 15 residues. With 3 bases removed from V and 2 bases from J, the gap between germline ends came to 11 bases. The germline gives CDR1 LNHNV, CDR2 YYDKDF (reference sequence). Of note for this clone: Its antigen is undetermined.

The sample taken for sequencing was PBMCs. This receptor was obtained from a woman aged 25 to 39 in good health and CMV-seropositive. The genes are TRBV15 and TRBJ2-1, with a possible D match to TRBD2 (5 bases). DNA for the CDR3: TGTGCCACCAGCAGGGAAGCCGGGACCTACAATGAGCAGTTCTTC. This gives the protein CATSREAGTYNEQFF.